This T cell receptor beta chain was captured in a study of blood T cell repertoires in COVID-19. Per the original data handling: Reference gene primer amplification gave nucleated cell count estimates. TCRdb's table, derived via immunoSEQ multiplex PCR, lists solely in-frame clones and lacks some. V, J and clone size are taken as reported in that table, and D and trimming were inferred from the DNA itself. The table lists about 370,000 clones, around 89% of them singletons. This CDR3 region has 15 residues. Germline V gives CDR1 SGHRS, CDR2 YFSETQ. V lost 1 base and J lost 0; bases outside the gene matches: 0.

The sequenced material came from PBMCs or T cells enriched from blood (not recorded which). This clonotype originated in a man aged 18 to 30 who had recovered from COVID-19. The rearrangement joins TRBV5-1 to TRBJ2-1; 8 nucleotides line up with TRBD1. CDR3 coding DNA: TGCGCCAGCAGCTTGACAGGGGGCTCCTACAATGAGCAGTTCTTC. Translation gives CASSLTGGSYNEQFF. Variable domain in full (rest from reference TRBV5-1 and TRBJ2-1): KAGVTQTPRYLIKTRGQQVTLSCSPISGHRSVSWYQQTPGQGLQFLFEYFSETQRNKGNFPGRFSGRQFSNSRSEMNVSTLELGDSALYLCASSLTGGSYNEQFFGPGTRLTVL.